This T cell receptor beta chain was recorded in a study of blood T cell repertoires in COVID-19. Assay: immunoSEQ multiplex PCR; the TCRdb copy retains only in-frame clones and omits some. The data contain about 320,000 clones, 90% of them seen just once; the ten biggest clones take up approximately 4.1%. CDR1 and CDR2 (germline): MNHEY, SVGAGI. V was pared by 7 bases and J by 4 bases, with 16 bases between. This CDR3 region has 14 residues. Which cohort a participant joined came from the clinical history participants gave. Contact with a PCR-confirmed or clinician-diagnosed COVID-19 case occurred within 2 weeks of entry.

The source is a woman aged 25 to 39 who had been exposed to COVID-19. The sequenced sample was PBMCs or T cells enriched from blood (not recorded which). This rearrangement joins TRBV6-5 to TRBJ1-2; D is perhaps TRBD1 (6 bases). This chain's CDR3 is CASNLLDSVYGYTF. The CDR3 DNA reads as TGTGCCAGCAATCTTTTGGACAGTGTCTATGGCTACACCTTC.